The clone carrying this T cell receptor beta chain was detected only a few times. Its antigen is still unknown. The data stem from a study of beta chain features in type 1 diabetes. Study in general: On cell yields, gender and age, patients and healthy donors were similar. Study results and caveats: Comparison showed that naive, central memory and Treg TCRB repertoires appeared more similar among patients than among healthy donors. TCRB CDR3s were moderately but significantly shorter in Type 1 diabetes patients in all four CD4+ subsets.

Losses at the gene ends were 5 bases for V and 7 bases for J; bases not matched to a gene: 8. The CDR3 sequence is 15 residues long. Germline V CDR1 and CDR2: SGHVS, FNYEAQ. The isolated RNA, all of it, was reverse transcribed, so expressed TCRB transcripts were what got sequenced. The assay was immunoSEQ multiplex PCR, and TCRdb's table has in-frame clones only and misses some. The data hold more than 550,000 clones, with around 15% observed a single time. Naive, central memory, regulatory and stem cell-like memory cells within the CD4+ compartment were sorted using CD45RO/CCR7/CD25/CD127/CD95/CD27. Sorting gave populations that all exceeded 95% purity.

This chain connects TRBV7-6 to TRBJ1-4, with 9 bases aligning to TRBD1. The receptor was derived from a man between 18 and 29 years old with type 1 diabetes. Specimen: naive CD4+ T cells from blood. The CDR3 DNA reads as TGTGCCAGCAGCCCCCGGACAGGGGTGAGTGAAAAACTGTTTTTT. Encoded protein: CASSPRTGVSEKLFF.